A single sample gave rise to the 27 T cell receptor beta chains below, sequenced in a study of T cells in women clearing cervical HPV infection. This table comes from immunoSEQ multiplex PCR, and its TCRdb copy is limited to in-frame clones, with some not included. The table lists 25,000 to 35,000 clones. The material sequenced was blood buffy coat. The receptors were sampled from a woman between 18 and 69 years old with a cervical HPV16 infection that either progressed to CIN3+ or cleared (not recorded which).

Comments on this clone: Read coverage stops 3 residues before the CDR3 terminus; the germline J gene supplies the remainder. This chain joins TRBV7-2 and TRBJ2-4; 7 positions agree with TRBD1. Germline assignment: CDR1 SGHTA and CDR2 FQGNSA. This CDR3 is built from 14 residues. CDR3 residues: CASSLGTGSYGQYF. The part of the CDR3 DNA that was read is TGTGCCAGCAGCTTAGGGACAGGTTCATATGGT.

Turning to this clone: The CDR3 goes on 3 residues after the read ends, and that part is filled in from the germline J gene. V and J are TRBV5-4 and TRBJ2-7; the D gene is possibly TRBD1 (7 bases). The CDR3 spans 14 residues. CDR1 is SGHNT, CDR2 YYREEE, per germline (reference sequence). With 3 bases removed from V and 1 base from J, the gap between germline ends came to 11 bases. The CDR3 bases that were read are TGTGCCAGCAGCTGGGCGGGACAGTCCTACGAG. Residues: CASSWAGQSYE. The complete CDR3 sequence is CASSWAGQSYEQYF.

Points on this clone: Read data end 3 residues before the CDR3 end; the end is taken from the germline J gene. The chain combines TRBV7-6 with TRBJ2-4, with 7 bases lining up with TRBD1. This CDR3 comprises 15 residues. Germline V gene data show CDR1 as SGHVS and CDR2 as FNYEAQ. The covered CDR3 bases are TGTGCCAGCAGCCCCACCACACAGGGGTCTGGCGGT. Amino acid sequence: CASSPTTQGSGG. In full, the CDR3 is CASSPTTQGSGGQYF.

For this clone: The read halts 3 residues ahead of the CDR3 end, with the missing end drawn from the germline J gene. J is TRBJ1-2 and V is TRBV2, with 11 positions matching TRBD1. Germline V lookup: CDR1 SNHLY, CDR2 FYNNEI. This CDR3 has 14 amino acids. The sequenced part of the CDR3 DNA is TGTGCCAGAAGCCCCCCCGGGACAGGGGGAGGC. Its protein product is CARSPPGTGGG. Given in full, the CDR3 is CARSPPGTGGGYTF.

About this clone itself: The sequence runs out 3 residues before the end of the CDR3; the remainder is reconstructed from the germline J gene. The chain links TRBV18 to TRBJ1-2; possibly TRBD1 for D (6 bases). Germline V gene sequence: CDR1 KGHSH, CDR2 LQKENI. The CDR3 is 12 residues long. CDR3 DNA (partial): TGTGCCAGCCGTGAGCTGGAGGGGGAC. It translates to CASRELEGD. The entire CDR3 reads CASRELEGDYTF.

In the case of this clone: The CDR3 end is not reached by the read, which stops 3 residues before it; the germline J gene fills it in. The V call is TRBV7-3, the J call TRBJ2-3; D remains unclear. This CDR3 is built from 11 residues. V was cut by 5 bases and J by 6 bases, with 6 bases left in between. Per germline, CDR1 SGHTA and CDR2 FQGTGA. The CDR3 reads CASSPRDTQYF. Incomplete CDR3 DNA: TGTGCCAGCAGCCCCAGGGATACG.

A remark on this clone: The read is 3 residues too short to cover the CDR3 end, so that end is filled in from the germline J gene. This chain uses TRBV7-9 with TRBJ1-2; D not certain. The CDR3 loop spans 13 amino acids. Germline CDR1 SEHNR, CDR2 FQNEAQ (reference sequence). CDR3 loop: CASSLAQGFGYTF. The DNA read from the CDR3 is TGTGCCAGCAGCTTAGCGCAAGGGTTCGGC.

About this clone: The read comes to an end 3 residues before the CDR3 does, leaving the germline J gene to fill in the end. V is TRBV29-1 and J is TRBJ2-2; D not certain. The CDR3 sequence is 12 residues long. CDR1 and CDR2 from the germline V gene are SQVTM and ANQGSEA. The CDR3: CSIVATNEKLFF. The covered CDR3 bases are TGCAGCATAGTTGCAACTAATGAAAAG.

With respect to this clone: The CDR3 end lies 3 residues beyond the end of the read and is filled in from the germline J gene. This chain connects TRBV20-1 to TRBJ2-3; 9 nucleotides align to TRBD1. With V trimmed by 2 bases and J by 6 bases, 6 bases remained unmatched. Germline V gene data show CDR1 as DFQATT and CDR2 as SNEGSKA (reference sequence). The length of the CDR3 is 14 residues. CDR3 sequence reads: CSARHIDRGDTQYF. The part of the CDR3 DNA that was read is TGCAGTGCTAGACATATCGACAGGGGGGATACG.

In regard to this clone: The DNA ends 3 residues before the CDR3 does, and the rest of the CDR3 is filled in from the germline J gene. This chain links TRBV29-1 with TRBJ2-5; D might be TRBD2 (6 bases). Trimming cost V 1 base and J 5 bases, with 8 bases left between them. This CDR3 region has 12 residues. CDR1 and CDR2 (germline): SQVTM, ANQGSEA. CDR3 protein: CSVEGGVETQYF. CDR3 bases read: TGCAGCGTTGAAGGCGGGGTGGAGACC.

Worth noting for this clone: The CDR3 is cut off 3 residues early in the read; its end comes from the germline J gene. The chain has TRBV19 and TRBJ2-1, with 8 bases lining up with TRBD2. CDR3 length: 15 residues. Germline V CDR1 and CDR2: LNHDA, SQIVND (reference sequence). Trimming at V came to 6 bases and at J to 3 bases, leaving 7 bases not matched to a gene. The sequenced CDR3 bases are TGTGCCAGTAGACTGAGCGGGGGAGGCTACAATGAG. Its translation: CASRLSGGGYNE. The entire CDR3 protein is CASRLSGGGYNEQFF.

In the case of this clone: The CDR3 extends 3 residues past the end of the read, so its final part is completed from the germline J gene. The chain couples TRBV19 to TRBJ2-7, with 15 bases aligning to TRBD2. Losses at the gene ends were 6 bases for V and 6 bases for J; bases not matched to a gene: 0. CDR3 length: 13 residues. The germline V gene has CDR1 LNHDA and CDR2 SQIVND (reference sequence). CDR3: CASRGLAGGEQYF. The CDR3 DNA, read in part, is TGTGCCAGTAGGGGACTAGCGGGAGGCGAG.

A remark on this clone: The CDR3 extends 3 residues past the end of the read, so its final part is completed from the germline J gene. The chain links TRBV19 to TRBJ2-4; a possible D gene is TRBD2 (6 bases). The germline CDR1 and CDR2 sequences are LNHDA and SQIVND (reference sequence). CDR3 length: 17 residues. Partial CDR3 DNA: TGTGCCAGTAGTATAGATCTATTTGAGGTATCGGACTATGGT. It is translated as CASSIDLFEVSDYG. The CDR3 in its entirety is CASSIDLFEVSDYGQYF.

To note about this clone: The CDR3 end is not reached by the read, which stops 3 residues before it; the germline J gene fills it in. The rearrangement links TRBV5-8 to TRBJ2-3; D ambiguous. CDR1 and CDR2 (germline): SGHTS, YDEGEE. This CDR3 contains 14 residues. V lost 1 base to trimming and J lost 0 bases, with 6 bases between them. The chain's CDR3 is CASSLWASTDTQYF. Incomplete CDR3 DNA: TGTGCCAGCAGCTTGTGGGCTAGCACAGATACG. The full variable domain, rest sourced from reference TRBV5-8 and TRBJ2-3, is EAGVTQSPTHLIKTRGQQATLRCSPISGHTSVYWYQQALGLGLQFLLWYDEGEERNRGNFPPRFSGRQFPNYSSELNVNALELEDSALYLCASSLWASTDTQYFGPGTRLTVL.

As regards this clone: Mismatch with germline at one junction end may stem from a read error. Read coverage stops 3 residues before the CDR3 terminus; the germline J gene supplies the remainder. The V gene is TRBV11-2, the J gene TRBJ2-3, with D unresolved. The CDR3 runs to 15 residues. The germline CDR1 and CDR2 sequences are SGHAT and FQNNGV. CDR3 protein: CSSSLGRTSTDTQYF. The sequenced part of the CDR3 DNA is TGTTCCAGCTCTCTGGGCCGTACTAGCACAGATACG. Together with reference TRBV11-2 and TRBJ2-3, the CDR3 gives the full variable domain: EAGVAQSPRYKIIEKRQSVAFWCNPISGHATLYWYQQILGQGPKLLIQFQNNGVVDDSQLPKDRFSAERLKGVDSTLKIQPAKLEDSAVYLCSSSLGRTSTDTQYFGPGTRLTVL.

As regards this clone: Read coverage stops 3 residues before the CDR3 terminus; the germline J gene supplies the remainder. The gene calls are TRBV18 and TRBJ2-4; 7 nucleotides match TRBD1. Germline values: CDR1 KGHSH, CDR2 LQKENI. The CDR3 runs 14 residues. The CDR3 is CASSPPGQNYGQYF. The CDR3 bases that were read are TGTGCCAGCTCACCACCGGGACAGAACTATGGT.

In regard to this clone: The read ends 3 residues shy of where the CDR3 ends; the end is completed using the germline J gene. The gene calls are TRBV14 and TRBJ2-1; 7 bases align to TRBD2. Trimming at V came to 4 bases and at J to 3 bases, leaving 6 bases not matched to a gene. Germline V gene data show CDR1 as SGHDN and CDR2 as FVKESK. The CDR3 is made up of 15 amino acids. The covered CDR3 bases are TGTGCCAGCAGCCCCTATCGCGGGGGCTACAATGAG. Its translation: CASSPYRGGYNE. The whole CDR3 protein is CASSPYRGGYNEQFF.

Here the CDR3 reads CASSLYDTLYGQYF. The CDR3 bases that were read are TGTGCCAGCAGCCTGTATGACACCCTTTATGGT. V usage is TRBV7-2 and J usage is TRBJ2-4; D call uncertain. Read coverage stops 3 residues before the CDR3 terminus; the germline J gene supplies the remainder. This CDR3 is built from 14 residues. Germline V gene lookup returns CDR1 SGHTA and CDR2 FQGNSA.

On this clone: The read terminates 3 residues ahead of where the CDR3 ends, so the germline J gene completes it. This chain connects TRBV2 to TRBJ2-1; 7 bases align to TRBD2. This CDR3 region has 17 residues. CDR1 is SNHLY and CDR2 is FYNNEI in the germline V gene. V gave up 7 bases and J gave up 3 bases; unmatched junction bases: 15. The part of the CDR3 DNA that was read is TGTGCCAGCACTTGGCCGGCATCGGGACTAATCTACAATGAG. Translation: CASTWPASGLIYNE. The whole CDR3 sequence is CASTWPASGLIYNEQFF.

In the case of this clone: The observed sequence ends 3 residues before the CDR3 terminus, with the missing tail filled in from the germline J gene. The V call is TRBV19, the J call TRBJ1-2; D not certain. The CDR3 covers 14 residues. The germline V gene encodes CDR1 LNHDA and CDR2 SQIVND (reference sequence). Incomplete CDR3 DNA: TGTGCCACTCGCCCGGGTGTAGGTCAATACGAC. Protein: CATRPGVGQYD. The complete CDR3 reads CATRPGVGQYDYTF.

Worth noting for this clone: The read comes to an end 3 residues before the CDR3 does, leaving the germline J gene to fill in the end. This chain uses TRBV7-3 with TRBJ2-7, with 11 positions matching TRBD2. The trim removed 5 bases at V and 4 bases at J, leaving 4 bases unmatched. The CDR3 contains 14 residues. Germline V CDR1 and CDR2: SGHTA, FQGTGA. This chain's CDR3 is CASSPSGGNYEQYF. The DNA read from the CDR3 is TGTGCCAGCAGCCCTAGCGGGGGGAATTACGAG. Based on the CDR3 plus reference TRBV7-3 and TRBJ2-7, the full variable domain is GAGVSQTPSNKVTEKGKYVELRCDPISGHTALYWYRQSLGQGPEFLIYFQGTGAADDSGLPNDRFFAVRPEGSVSTLKIQRTERGDSAVYLCASSPSGGNYEQYFGPGTRLTVT.

As regards this clone: The read ends 3 residues shy of where the CDR3 ends; the end is completed using the germline J gene. V usage is TRBV7-3 and J usage is TRBJ2-1, with 7 positions matching TRBD2. The germline V gene encodes CDR1 SGHTA and CDR2 FQGTGA. The CDR3 sequence is 15 residues long. The junction had 5 bases not matched to a gene; V was cut back by 2 bases and J by 4 bases. The part of the CDR3 DNA that was read is TGTGCCAGCAGCTTAGGGCTAGCGGTGTACAATGAG. Protein sequence: CASSLGLAVYNE. The full-length CDR3 reads as CASSLGLAVYNEQFF.

In the case of this clone: Read data end 3 residues before the CDR3 end; the end is taken from the germline J gene. The chain recombines TRBV19 with TRBJ2-4; D is possibly TRBD1 (5 bases). Per the germline V gene, CDR1 is LNHDA and CDR2 is SQIVND (reference sequence). This CDR3 has 16 residues. CDR3 protein: CASSIRGPSGNYGQYF. CDR3 DNA, as far as it was read: TGTGCCAGTAGTATTAGGGGTCCGAGTGGGAACTATGGT.

Worth noting for this clone: Read data end 3 residues before the CDR3 end; the end is taken from the germline J gene. J is TRBJ2-7 and V is TRBV2; D is uncertain. The length of the CDR3 is 12 residues. V dropped 2 bases and J dropped 6 bases, with 8 bases sitting between them. Per the germline V gene, CDR1 is SNHLY and CDR2 is FYNNEI. CDR3 bases read: TGTGCCAGCAGTGAAAGGGCCCCCGAG. This codes for CASSERAPE. The full CDR3 sequence reads CASSERAPEQYF.

Of note for this clone: At one boundary the junction diverges from the germline segment, which might be a read error. The read finishes 3 residues shy of the CDR3 end, and the germline J gene is used to complete it. Other DNA sequences in this specimen translate into the identical CDR3. The rearrangement uses TRBV6-4 and TRBJ1-3, with 7 bases aligning to TRBD1. This CDR3 contains 17 residues. Germline V lookup: CDR1 MRHNA, CDR2 SNTAGT. The chain's CDR3 is CASRDRQGELIGNTIYF. The sequenced CDR3 bases are TGTGCCAGCAGGGACAGACAGGGAGAGCTAATCGGAAACACG.

About this clone itself: With the read ending 3 residues before the CDR3 end, the germline J gene is used to fill in that end. The chain carries TRBV19 and TRBJ2-3, with a tentative D call TRBD1 (5 bases). The germline V gene encodes CDR1 LNHDA and CDR2 SQIVND (reference sequence). This CDR3 is built from 14 residues. The part of the CDR3 DNA that was read is TGTGCCAGTAGTATTGGACACCAAAATCGGCCG. Translated: CASSIGHQNRP. The complete CDR3 reads CASSIGHQNRPQYF.

About this clone itself: The read comes to an end 3 residues before the CDR3 does, leaving the germline J gene to fill in the end. This chain connects TRBV4-2 to TRBJ2-7; possibly TRBD1 for D (5 bases). The CDR3 length is 17 residues. Germline V gene sequence: CDR1 LGHNA, CDR2 YNFKEQ. V lost 4 bases, J lost 1 base, and 20 bases lay in between. The CDR3 sequence: CASSPRIGGAYSYEQYF. The part of the CDR3 DNA that was read is TGTGCCAGCAGCCCCAGGATCGGTGGGGCATATTCCTACGAG.